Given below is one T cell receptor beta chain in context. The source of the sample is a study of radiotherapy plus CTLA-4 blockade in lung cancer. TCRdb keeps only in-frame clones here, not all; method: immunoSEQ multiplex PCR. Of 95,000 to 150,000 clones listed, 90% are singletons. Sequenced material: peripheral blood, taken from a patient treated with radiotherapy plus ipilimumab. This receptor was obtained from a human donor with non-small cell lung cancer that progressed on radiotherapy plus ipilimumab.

The CDR3 loop is CASSQSEREAYEQYF. The CDR3 DNA is TGCGCCAGCAGTCAATCGGAGCGGGAGGCCTACGAGCAGTACTTC. This chain connects TRBV23-1 to TRBJ2-7, with 9 nucleotides matching TRBD2. TRBV23-1 falls under the ORF class, with uncertain function. The CDR3 runs to 15 residues. Germline trimming cut 0 bases from V and 2 bases from J; bases unmatched to any gene: 2.